Only a few counts were recorded for the clone carrying this TCR beta chain. The protocol was immunoSEQ multiplex PCR, while the TCRdb copy is restricted to in-frame clones and leaves out a portion. The top ten clones hold 5.4% of a sample with 85,000 to 100,000 clones, roughly 80% of them seen once. This record belongs to a study of glioma-infiltrating T cells after dendritic cell vaccination. Study-wide context: Dendritic cell vaccine was injected intradermally three times, biweekly.

This CDR3 comprises 14 residues. Germline V gene lookup returns CDR1 SEHNR and CDR2 FQNEAQ (reference sequence). V dropped 4 bases and J dropped 0 bases, with 9 bases sitting between them. Time point in this sample: after dendritic cell vaccination, including at tumor progression/relapse. Sample: blood, taken after dendritic cell vaccination. The V and J genes are TRBV7-9 and TRBJ1-1; no clear D. This clonotype was obtained from a human donor with glioblastoma. The CDR3 loop reads CASSSPHMNTEAFF. In DNA, the CDR3 is TGTGCCAGCAGCTCCCCACACATGAACACTGAAGCTTTCTTT.